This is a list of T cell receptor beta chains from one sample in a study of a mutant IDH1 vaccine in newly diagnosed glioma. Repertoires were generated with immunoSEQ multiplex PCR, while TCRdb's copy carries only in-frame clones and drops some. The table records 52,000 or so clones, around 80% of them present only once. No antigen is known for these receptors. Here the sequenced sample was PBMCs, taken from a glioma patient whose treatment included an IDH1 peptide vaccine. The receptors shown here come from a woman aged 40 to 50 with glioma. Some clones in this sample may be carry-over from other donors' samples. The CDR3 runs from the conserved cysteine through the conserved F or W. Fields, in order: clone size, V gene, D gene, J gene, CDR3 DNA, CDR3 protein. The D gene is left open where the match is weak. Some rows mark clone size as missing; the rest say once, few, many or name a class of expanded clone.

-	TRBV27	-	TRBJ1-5	TGTGCCAGCAGACCCTCCAGGGTGGGCGCCAATCAGCCCCAGCATTTT	CASRPSRVGANQPQHF
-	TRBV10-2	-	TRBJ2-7	TGCGCCAGCCTCCCATCTCCGTACTTC	CASLPSPYF
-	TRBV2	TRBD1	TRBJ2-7	TGTGCCAGCGCCTGGGACAGGGAGGGGGAGCAGTACTTC	CASAWDREGEQYF
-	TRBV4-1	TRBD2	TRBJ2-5	TGCGCCAGCAGCCAATCGACTAGCGGGGGAGAGACCCAGTACTTC	CASSQSTSGGETQYF
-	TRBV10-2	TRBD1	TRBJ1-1	TGCGCCAGCAGTGCCGGGACAGCGAACACTGAAGCTTTCTTT	CASSAGTANTEAFF
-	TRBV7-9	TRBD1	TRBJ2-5	TGTGCCAGCAGCTTTGGGGACAGGAGCCTCCAAGAGACCCAGTACTTC	CASSFGDRSLQETQYF
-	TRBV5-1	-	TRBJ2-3	TGCGCCAGCAGCTCCCTCCCCGCTGATACGCAGTATTTT	CASSSLPADTQYF
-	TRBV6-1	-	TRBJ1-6	TGTGCCAGCAGTTCCGGGATCCATAATTCACCCCTCCACTTT	CASSSGIHNSPLHF
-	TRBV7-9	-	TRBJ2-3	TGTGCCAGCAGCCAGAACACAGATACGCAGTATTTT	CASSQNTDTQYF
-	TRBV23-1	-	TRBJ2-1	TGCGCCAGCAGTCAATCGGGGGCTTCCTACAATGAGCAGTTCTTC	CASSQSGASYNEQFF
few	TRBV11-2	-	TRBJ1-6	TGTGCCAGCAGCTTCGGGGGAACGATCAATTCACCCCTCCACTTT	CASSFGGTINSPLHF